This T cell receptor (beta chain) is drawn from a study of CD8 T cells in ankylosing spondylitis. Making use of molecular barcodes, quantitative 5'-RACE generated TCR beta libraries. TCRdb reanalysed the 5' RACE reads using MiXCR and keeps one entry per CDR3 protein. Altogether about 500,000 distinct CDR3 sequences are present, roughly 13% being singletons, with the ten largest covering almost 7%. In the case of this clonotype: Antigen unknown.

V shed 0 bases and J shed 1 base, with 13 bases lying between them. CDR3 length: 17 amino acids. The germline V gene has CDR1 SEHNR and CDR2 FQNEAQ (reference sequence). Study-level points and caveats: What appeared characteristic of ankylosing spondylitis blood was a TCR beta motif of seven to nine highly homologous variants. Peripheral blood samples showed relatively rare disease-linked clones, and these clones were CD8+. A number of the motif variants had already been described in reactive arthritis synovial fluid and blood.

The sequenced material came from blood, either unsorted or a sorted T cell fraction (not recorded which). This chain joins TRBV7-9 and TRBJ1-5; D possibly corresponds to TRBD1 (5 bases). This clonotype originated in a male donor with ankylosing spondylitis. DNA of the CDR3: TGTGCCAGCAGCTTAGCGCACCCGGGACGGAGCAATCAGCCCCAGCATTTT. This encodes CASSLAHPGRSNQPQHF.